The 21 T cell receptor beta chains given below trace back to one sample, sequenced in a study of shared clonotypes between healthy human individuals. Sequenced by immunoSEQ multiplex PCR; TCRdb stores in-frame clones only, minus some. This table has a few hundred thousand clones, around 81% appearing once. Material for sequencing was PBMCs. These receptors all stem from a woman in her thirties or forties in good health. Some clones in this sample may be carry-over from other donors' samples.

The chain combines TRBV27 with TRBJ2-3; perhaps TRBD2 as D (5 bases). The CDR3 consists of 14 residues. Trimming took 3 bases from V and 2 from J, leaving 9 bases between them. Germline CDR1 reads MNHEY; CDR2 reads SMNVEV (reference sequence). CDR3 loop: CASSLDSDTDTQYF. The CDR3 DNA is TGTGCCAGCAGTTTGGATAGCGACACAGATACGCAGTATTTT.

This rearrangement joins TRBV5-1 to TRBJ2-5; 12 nucleotides line up with TRBD1. Trimming removed 5 bases from V and 3 bases from J; junction bases left unmatched: 8. This CDR3 has 16 residues. Germline V CDR1 and CDR2: SGHRS, YFSETQ. In DNA form, the CDR3 reads TGCGCCAGCAGACCGGGACAGGGGGCGTATGAAGAGACCCAGTACTTC. It encodes CASRPGQGAYEETQYF.

The CDR3 nucleotides read TGTGCCAGCAGGGAGCGGGGGACCTTAGGGGGCTACACCTTC. It codes for CASRERGTLGGYTF. V is TRBV6-1 and J is TRBJ1-2; a weak D match, TRBD1 (5 bases). Germline V gene data show CDR1 as MNHNS and CDR2 as SASEGT. V lost 6 bases and J 8 bases, leaving 19 bases between the germline ends. The CDR3 has 14 amino acids.

This chain links TRBV28 with TRBJ2-4; no clear D. The germline CDR1 and CDR2 sequences are MDHEN and SYDVKM. The CDR3 spans 11 residues. V lost 6 bases, J lost 9 bases, and 9 bases lay in between. The DNA of the CDR3 is TGTGCCAGCAGCCAGAGAGGCATTCAGTACTTC. Translation: CASSQRGIQYF.

This clone appeared a single time. A far larger clone is one nucleotide away, so this likely arose from a read error. The genes are TRBV11-3 and TRBJ1-1; D remains ambiguous. This CDR3 contains 13 residues. Looked up from germline, CDR1 is SGHNT and CDR2 is YENEEA. CDR3 in amino acids: CASSLVENTEALF. The CDR3 coding sequence is TGTGCCAGCAGCTTAGTTGAGAACACTGAAGCTCTCTTT.

The genes are TRBV18 and TRBJ2-2; D may be TRBD1 (6 bases). The CDR3 spans 16 residues. The V gene lost 3 bases and the J gene lost 3 bases, with 14 bases spanning the gap. Germline V gene sequence: CDR1 KGHSH, CDR2 LQKENI. The CDR3 coding sequence is TGTGCCAGCTCACCCCTACAGGGTGTTGACACCGGGGAGCTGTTTTTT. Translating gives CASSPLQGVDTGELFF.

The chain recombines TRBV7-9 with TRBJ1-3; possibly TRBD1 for D (5 bases). Deletions cut 5 bases from V and 8 bases from J, with 19 bases between. The CDR3 runs to 15 residues. In germline, CDR1 is SEHNR, CDR2 FQNEAQ (reference sequence). CDR3 protein: CASSPGLAEGHTIYF. In DNA form, the CDR3 reads TGTGCCAGCAGCCCGGGCTTGGCCGAGGGGCACACCATATATTTT.

This clone has at least ten counts. V and J are TRBV28 and TRBJ1-5, with a weak D call TRBD1 (6 bases). This CDR3 spans 15 amino acids. V lost 3 bases to trimming and J lost 5 bases, with 14 bases between them. The germline gives CDR1 MDHEN, CDR2 SYDVKM. The CDR3 DNA reads as TGTGCCAGCAGTTTTTACGGGGGCTCGGATCAGCCCCAGCATTTT. This gives the protein CASSFYGGSDQPQHF. The full variable domain, its missing parts supplied by reference TRBV28 and TRBJ1-5, is DVKVTQSSRYLVKRTGEKVFLECVQDMDHENMFWYRQDPGLGLRLIYFSYDVKMKEKGDIPEGYSVSREKKERFSLILESASTNQTSMYLCASSFYGGSDQPQHFGDGTRLSIL.

The chain is built from TRBV11-2 and TRBJ1-2; D not resolved. The CDR3 sequence is 11 residues long. The germline V gene encodes CDR1 SGHAT and CDR2 FQNNGV. The V end was cut by 5 bases, the J end by 3 bases, with 4 bases between. Written as DNA, the CDR3 is TGTGCCAGCAGCACCTACTATGGCTACACCTTC. It specifies CASSTYYGYTF.

The CDR3 is CASSPQSTLAGASDTQYF. The DNA for the CDR3 is TGTGCCAGCAGCCCCCAATCCACTTTAGCGGGAGCGTCAGATACGCAGTATTTT. This chain connects TRBV7-2 to TRBJ2-3, with 9 positions matching TRBD2. V gave up 5 bases and J gave up 4 bases; unmatched junction bases: 16. This CDR3 spans 18 amino acids. Germline lookup yields CDR1 SGHTA and CDR2 FQGNSA.

The chain recombines TRBV30 with TRBJ1-4; maybe TRBD1 (6 bases). Germline V gene sequence: CDR1 GTSNPN, CDR2 SVGIG (reference sequence). V was cut by 8 bases and J by 3 bases, with 10 bases left in between. CDR3 size: 12 residues. The CDR3: CAGQLPNEKLFF. CDR3 DNA sequence: TGTGCCGGACAGCTCCCTAATGAAAAACTGTTTTTT. Full variable domain (outside the CDR3, taken from reference TRBV30 and TRBJ1-4): SQTIHQWPATLVQPVGSPLSLECTVEGTSNPNLYWYRQAAGRGLQLLFYSVGIGQISSEVPQNLSASRPQDRQFILSSKKLLLSDSGFYLCAGQLPNEKLFFGSGTQLSVL.

The V and J genes are TRBV10-2 and TRBJ2-5; D not resolved. The CDR3 is 12 residues long. Trimming removed 5 bases at V and 2 bases at J, with 6 bases between. The germline V gene has CDR1 WSHSY and CDR2 SAAADI. CDR3 in DNA: TGCGCCAGCAGTACTACTCAAGAGACCCAGTACTTC. Its translation is CASSTTQETQYF.

Notes on this clone: With a much larger clone just one base away, this may be a read error. This specimen includes other DNA sequences encoding the same CDR3. The V call is TRBV29-1, the J call TRBJ1-2, with a tentative D call TRBD1 (5 bases). CDR1 SQVTM and CDR2 ANQGSEA come from the germline V gene. V was clipped by 6 bases and J by 3 bases, with 14 bases between them. The CDR3 loop spans 13 amino acids. In nucleotides, the CDR3 is TGCAGCGTCGACGCAGGGAAGTACTATGGCTACACCTTC. The encoded protein is CSVDAGKYYGYTF.

The chain uses TRBV5-1 and TRBJ2-5, with 9 bases that match TRBD2. Per germline, CDR1 SGHRS and CDR2 YFSETQ. J lost 1 base, V lost 0 bases, and 1 base had no gene match. The CDR3 runs 15 residues. The CDR3 reads CASSLGGLAQETQYF. The CDR3 coding sequence is TGCGCCAGCAGCTTGGGGGGACTAGCCCAAGAGACCCAGTACTTC. The full variable domain, completed using reference TRBV5-1 and TRBJ2-5, is KAGVTQTPRYLIKTRGQQVTLSCSPISGHRSVSWYQQTPGQGLQFLFEYFSETQRNKGNFPGRFSGRQFSNSRSEMNVSTLELGDSALYLCASSLGGLAQETQYFGPGTRLLVL.

The chain carries TRBV6-1 and TRBJ1-2; 8 nucleotides match TRBD1. This CDR3 spans 13 amino acids. Trimming removed 5 bases from V and 4 bases from J; junction bases left unmatched: 3. CDR1 is MNHNS, CDR2 SASEGT, per germline. The CDR3: CASSQDRAYGYTF. Here the CDR3 DNA reads TGTGCCAGCAGTCAGGACAGGGCCTATGGCTACACCTTC.

DNA for the CDR3: TGCGCCAGCAGCTTGGACAGGGGGCGGGAAGAAAAACTGTTTTTT. Translating it yields CASSLDRGREEKLFF. The gene calls are TRBV5-1 and TRBJ1-4, with TRBD1 matching over 9 bases. V lost 0 bases to trimming and J lost 8 bases; unmatched junction nucleotides: 5. The CDR3 has 15 residues. Germline lookup yields CDR1 SGHRS and CDR2 YFSETQ.

This clone was observed a single time. A far larger clone is a single base away, which makes a read error likely. The CDR3 reads CASNEVTEQYF. In DNA, the CDR3 is TGTGCCAGCAATGAAGTGACCGAGCAGTACTTC. The genes are TRBV2 and TRBJ2-7, with D hard to call. The CDR3 runs to 11 residues. Germline V CDR1 and CDR2: SNHLY, FYNNEI.

The count of this clone is one. This chain's CDR3 is CASSLGLPGRGEKLFF. DNA for the CDR3: TGTGCCAGCAGCTTAGGTTTGCCGGGGAGGGGTGAAAAACTGTTTTTT. The chain joins TRBV7-8 to TRBJ1-4; possible D gene TRBD1, 5 bases. The CDR3 covers 16 residues. The V and J ends lost 1 base and 7 bases respectively, with 16 bases between them. In germline, CDR1 is SGHVS, CDR2 FQNEAQ.

The chain combines TRBV9 with TRBJ1-1; the D is unclear. This CDR3 comprises 15 residues. CDR1 is SGDLS, CDR2 YYNGEE, per germline. The V gene lost 0 bases and the J gene lost 4 bases, with 13 bases spanning the gap. CDR3 amino acids: CASSVAGDWATEAFF. CDR3 DNA sequence: TGTGCCAGCAGCGTAGCTGGGGATTGGGCCACTGAAGCTTTCTTT.

V usage is TRBV7-8 and J usage is TRBJ2-7, with 13 bases that match TRBD2. V gave up 2 bases and J gave up 1 base; unmatched junction bases: 8. The CDR3 has 18 residues. The germline CDR1 and CDR2 sequences are SGHVS and FQNEAQ. CDR3 protein: CASSLFTSGRALSYEQYF. The CDR3 DNA is TGTGCCAGCAGCTTATTTACTAGCGGGAGGGCCCTGTCCTACGAGCAGTACTTC.

The chain carries TRBV9 and TRBJ1-1; D gene unclear. The length of the CDR3 is 15 residues. The germline V gene encodes CDR1 SGDLS and CDR2 YYNGEE. V lost 4 bases to trimming and J lost 0 bases, with 13 bases between them. The CDR3 DNA is TGTGCCAGCAGCACTGGGCCAGGTATGAACACTGAAGCTTTCTTT. The encoded protein is CASSTGPGMNTEAFF.